Listed below are T cell receptor beta chains from one sample, sequenced in a study of radiotherapy plus CTLA-4 blockade in lung cancer. The repertoire was sequenced with immunoSEQ multiplex PCR; TCRdb's copy has only in-frame clones and lacks some. The sample holds 80,000 or so clones, about 78% seen once. The source was peripheral blood, collected from a patient treated with radiotherapy plus ipilimumab. The receptors stem from a human donor with non-small cell lung cancer whose response to radiotherapy plus ipilimumab could not be evaluated. Some clones in this sample may be carry-over from other donors' samples. Both conserved end residues are part of each CDR3. The D gene is left open where the match is weak. For some rows the clone size is stated as once, few or many, or as a class when expanded; others skip it.

CDR3 length: 17
J gene: TRBJ1-2
V gene: TRBV11-2
clone size: few
D gene: TRBD1
CDR3 DNA: TGTGCCAGCAGCTTGGAACAGGGGATTGGCCCGGCCTATGGCTACACCTTC
CDR3 protein: CASSLEQGIGPAYGYTF

CDR3 length: 13
J gene: TRBJ1-1
V gene: TRBV7-9
clone size: -
D gene: -
CDR3 DNA: TGTGCCAGCAGCTATCAGGTTTGGACTGAAGCTTTCTTT
CDR3 protein: CASSYQVWTEAFF

CDR3 length: 16
J gene: TRBJ2-7
V gene: TRBV7-6
clone size: -
D gene: TRBD1
CDR3 DNA: TGTGCCAGCAGCTCCGACCCGGGACAGGTTATCTACGAGCAGTACTTC
CDR3 protein: CASSSDPGQVIYEQYF

CDR3 length: 15
J gene: TRBJ2-7
V gene: TRBV28
clone size: -
D gene: TRBD1
CDR3 DNA: TGTGCCAGCAGAGTTGGGACAGGAGACTCCTACGAGCAGTACTTC
CDR3 protein: CASRVGTGDSYEQYF

CDR3 length: 11
J gene: TRBJ2-3
V gene: TRBV6-1
clone size: -
D gene: -
CDR3 DNA: TGTGCCAGCAGATTCCAAGATACGCAGTATTTT
CDR3 protein: CASRFQDTQYF

CDR3 length: 12
J gene: TRBJ1-4
V gene: TRBV6-5
clone size: -
D gene: -
CDR3 DNA: TGTGCCAGCAGGGGACTAAATGAAAAACTGTTTTTT
CDR3 protein: CASRGLNEKLFF

CDR3 length: 15
J gene: TRBJ1-2
V gene: TRBV19
clone size: -
D gene: TRBD1
CDR3 DNA: TGTGCCAGTAGTATGGTAACAGGGGGAGACTATGGCTACACCTTC
CDR3 protein: CASSMVTGGDYGYTF

CDR3 length: 17
J gene: TRBJ1-6
V gene: TRBV5-1
clone size: few
D gene: -
CDR3 DNA: TGCGCCAGCAGCCCTCGGCCGGACAGCTCCTATAATTCACCCCTCCACTTT
CDR3 protein: CASSPRPDSSYNSPLHF

CDR3 length: 14
J gene: TRBJ2-7
V gene: TRBV7-9
clone size: -
D gene: -
CDR3 DNA: TGTGCCAGCAGCCCACCGGGTCACTCCTACGAGCAGTACTTC
CDR3 protein: CASSPPGHSYEQYF

CDR3 length: 14
J gene: TRBJ1-2
V gene: TRBV6-5
clone size: -
D gene: TRBD1
CDR3 DNA: TGTGCCAGCAGGACCCAGGGGGCGGGTGTCGGCTACACCTTC
CDR3 protein: CASRTQGAGVGYTF

CDR3 length: 14
J gene: TRBJ2-3
V gene: TRBV5-1
clone size: -
D gene: TRBD1
CDR3 DNA: TGCGCCAGCAGCTTAGACAGGGGGACAGATACGCAGTATTTT
CDR3 protein: CASSLDRGTDTQYF

CDR3 length: 15
J gene: TRBJ1-2
V gene: TRBV28
clone size: -
D gene: TRBD1
CDR3 DNA: TGTGCCAGCAGAACCCAGGGGGCTTCGGACTATGGCTACACCTTC
CDR3 protein: CASRTQGASDYGYTF

CDR3 length: 15
J gene: TRBJ2-3
V gene: TRBV30
clone size: -
D gene: TRBD1
CDR3 DNA: TGTGCCTGGGCCAGGGGGACCCTAGGCGCAGATACGCAGTATTTT
CDR3 protein: CAWARGTLGADTQYF

CDR3 length: 14
J gene: TRBJ1-2
V gene: TRBV10-3
clone size: -
D gene: TRBD1
CDR3 DNA: TGTGCCATCAGTGGTCTGGACAGGAACTATGGCTACACCTTC
CDR3 protein: CAISGLDRNYGYTF

CDR3 length: 16
J gene: TRBJ2-7
V gene: TRBV19
clone size: -
D gene: -
CDR3 DNA: TGTGCCAGTAGTACAGCCCCGGGACTGGGCCCCTACGAGCAGTACTTC
CDR3 protein: CASSTAPGLGPYEQYF

CDR3 length: 13
J gene: TRBJ2-3
V gene: TRBV15
clone size: once
D gene: -
CDR3 DNA: TGTGCCACCAGCAGAGAGCGGGAAGATACGCAGTATTTT
CDR3 protein: CATSREREDTQYF

CDR3 length: 15
J gene: TRBJ2-7
V gene: TRBV19
clone size: few
D gene: TRBD2
CDR3 DNA: TGTGCCAGTAGTGGGGGGACTAGCTTTTCCTACGAGCAGTACTTC
CDR3 protein: CASSGGTSFSYEQYF

CDR3 length: 15
J gene: TRBJ1-4
V gene: TRBV18
clone size: -
D gene: -
CDR3 DNA: TGTGCCAGCTCACGGCGAGGAAGAGGCAATGAAAAACTGTTTTTT
CDR3 protein: CASSRRGRGNEKLFF

CDR3 length: 13
J gene: TRBJ1-2
V gene: TRBV28
clone size: few
D gene: -
CDR3 DNA: TGTGCCAGCAGTTTATCCGGGGGCTATGGCTACACCTTC
CDR3 protein: CASSLSGGYGYTF

CDR3 length: 14
J gene: TRBJ2-1
V gene: TRBV10-3
clone size: -
D gene: TRBD1
CDR3 DNA: TGTGCCATCACGGGACAGTCACTCTACAATGAGCAGTTCTTC
CDR3 protein: CAITGQSLYNEQFF

CDR3 length: 14
J gene: TRBJ2-7
V gene: TRBV7-2
clone size: -
D gene: -
CDR3 DNA: TGTGCCAGCAGCCTAGCCGGTGTCACGAGCGAGCAGTACTTC
CDR3 protein: CASSLAGVTSEQYF

CDR3 length: 14
J gene: TRBJ1-2
V gene: TRBV6-1
clone size: -
D gene: -
CDR3 DNA: TGTGCCAGCAGTGAAGAGGGGTCTTACTATGGCTACACCTTC
CDR3 protein: CASSEEGSYYGYTF

CDR3 length: 15
J gene: TRBJ1-2
V gene: TRBV7-2
clone size: -
D gene: -
CDR3 DNA: TGTGCCAGCAGCTTACTCGATACATTAAACTATGGCTACACCTTC
CDR3 protein: CASSLLDTLNYGYTF

CDR3 length: 15
J gene: TRBJ2-3
V gene: TRBV5-1
clone size: few
D gene: TRBD1
CDR3 DNA: TGCGCCAGCAGCTTGATACAGGGGGACACAGATACGCAGTATTTT
CDR3 protein: CASSLIQGDTDTQYF

CDR3 length: 15
J gene: TRBJ2-3
V gene: TRBV5-4
clone size: -
D gene: TRBD2
CDR3 DNA: TGTGCCAGCAGCCTGGGACTAGCGAACGCAGATACGCAGTATTTT
CDR3 protein: CASSLGLANADTQYF

CDR3 length: 15
J gene: TRBJ2-1
V gene: TRBV5-1
clone size: -
D gene: TRBD1
CDR3 DNA: TGCGCCAGCAGCTTGGTGGACAGGGCCTACAATGAGCAGTTCTTC
CDR3 protein: CASSLVDRAYNEQFF

CDR3 length: 12
J gene: TRBJ2-5
V gene: TRBV7-2
clone size: few
D gene: -
CDR3 DNA: TGTGCCAGCAGCTTAGGAGACAAGACCCAGTACTTC
CDR3 protein: CASSLGDKTQYF

CDR3 length: 13
J gene: TRBJ1-1
V gene: TRBV7-3
clone size: -
D gene: TRBD1
CDR3 DNA: TGTGCCAGCAGCCAGGACAGGGAGTCTGAAGCCTTCTTT
CDR3 protein: CASSQDRESEAFF

CDR3 length: 14
J gene: TRBJ1-6
V gene: TRBV5-4
clone size: -
D gene: -
CDR3 DNA: TGTGCCAGCAGCTTGCACGGGGATAATTCACCCCTCCACTTT
CDR3 protein: CASSLHGDNSPLHF

CDR3 length: 17
J gene: TRBJ2-1
V gene: TRBV4-2
clone size: once
D gene: TRBD2
CDR3 DNA: TGTGCCAGCAGCCACCCTAGAGGGACTAGCGGTATAGGGGAGCAGTTCTTC
CDR3 protein: CASSHPRGTSGIGEQFF

CDR3 length: 15
J gene: TRBJ1-6
V gene: TRBV6-5
clone size: -
D gene: -
CDR3 DNA: TGTGCCAGCAGTCCCGGACAGCTCGTTGGTTCACCCCTCCACTTT
CDR3 protein: CASSPGQLVGSPLHF

CDR3 length: 15
J gene: TRBJ2-7
V gene: TRBV9
clone size: -
D gene: TRBD1
CDR3 DNA: TGTGCCAGCAGCGTCGCAGGGGGCGGGGAGGACGAGCAGTACTTC
CDR3 protein: CASSVAGGGEDEQYF

CDR3 length: 14
J gene: TRBJ2-7
V gene: TRBV18
clone size: -
D gene: -
CDR3 DNA: TGTGCCAGCTCACCACCGGGCAGATCCTACGAGCAGTACTTC
CDR3 protein: CASSPPGRSYEQYF

CDR3 length: 16
J gene: TRBJ2-1
V gene: TRBV11-2
clone size: -
D gene: -
CDR3 DNA: TGTGCCAGCACCCAAGGGGTCTATTCCCCCTACAATGAGCAGTTCTTC
CDR3 protein: CASTQGVYSPYNEQFF

CDR3 length: 12
J gene: TRBJ1-4
V gene: TRBV6-1
clone size: -
D gene: -
CDR3 DNA: TGTGCCACCCAGGGGCCTAATGAAAAACTGTTTTTT
CDR3 protein: CATQGPNEKLFF

CDR3 length: 15
J gene: TRBJ2-2
V gene: TRBV27
clone size: -
D gene: TRBD2
CDR3 DNA: TGTGCCAGCCGCGGGGAAATAGCGGGCCACGGGGAGCTGTTTTTT
CDR3 protein: CASRGEIAGHGELFF

CDR3 length: 16
J gene: TRBJ1-2
V gene: TRBV7-2
clone size: few
D gene: TRBD1
CDR3 DNA: TGTGCCAGCAGCTTAGCGGGGACAGGGGTTGGTTATGGCTACACCTTC
CDR3 protein: CASSLAGTGVGYGYTF

CDR3 length: 16
J gene: TRBJ2-1
V gene: TRBV5-1
clone size: -
D gene: TRBD2
CDR3 DNA: TGCGCCAGCAGCTTCGGACTAGCGGGGGGGCTAAATGAGCAGTTCTTC
CDR3 protein: CASSFGLAGGLNEQFF

CDR3 length: 15
J gene: TRBJ1-4
V gene: TRBV19
clone size: -
D gene: -
CDR3 DNA: TGTGCCAGTAGGACAGGCTTGGGAAGGAATGAAAAACTGTTTTTT
CDR3 protein: CASRTGLGRNEKLFF

CDR3 length: 13
J gene: TRBJ1-1
V gene: TRBV2
clone size: -
D gene: TRBD1
CDR3 DNA: TGTGCCAGCAGTATTAAACAGGGGGCTGAAGCTTTCTTT
CDR3 protein: CASSIKQGAEAFF